These 29 T cell receptor beta chains were sequenced from one sample in a study of cytomegalovirus exposure and HLA in healthy donors. Primers included in the PCR were 60 Vbeta and 13 Jbeta primers. TCRdb keeps only in-frame clones here, not all; method: immunoSEQ multiplex PCR. The data hold some 120,000 clones, with 80% observed a single time. The material sequenced was PBMCs. The receptors come from a man aged 25-45 years in good health and CMV-seronegative.

J is TRBJ1-1 and V is TRBV4-1; 11 bases agree with TRBD1. Germline trimming cut 3 bases from V and 7 bases from J; bases unmatched to any gene: 4. This CDR3 is built from 14 residues. Per the germline V gene, CDR1 is MGHRA and CDR2 is YSYEKL. CDR3 loop: CASSQDRGRNEAFF. CDR3 DNA sequence: TGCGCCAGCAGCCAGGACAGGGGGCGTAATGAAGCTTTCTTT.

V usage is TRBV6-5 and J usage is TRBJ2-5, with 8 bases matching TRBD2. The CDR3 is 14 amino acids. The germline gives CDR1 MNHEY, CDR2 SVGAGI. Unmatched junction bases numbered 2, after V lost 0 bases and J lost 5 bases. DNA for the CDR3: TGTGCCAGCAGTTACTCTTCGGGGGGGGAGACCCAGTACTTC. Translating it yields CASSYSSGGETQYF.

The gene calls are TRBV5-6 and TRBJ2-7; weak D call: TRBD2 (5 bases). This CDR3 has 14 residues. With 2 bases removed from V and 6 bases from J, the gap between germline ends came to 15 bases. Per the germline V gene, CDR1 is SGHDT and CDR2 is YYEEEE. The CDR3 is CASSFLGKGSEQYF. The CDR3 bases are TGTGCCAGCAGCTTTTTGGGGAAAGGGAGCGAGCAGTACTTC.

The rearrangement uses TRBV7-2 and TRBJ2-2; 9 bases are shared with TRBD1. The germline V gene has CDR1 SGHTA and CDR2 FQGNSA. The ends lost 4 bases at V and 3 bases at J; junction bases unmatched: 3. This CDR3 has 15 amino acids. The CDR3 coding sequence is TGTGCCAGCAGCTCCCGACAGGGGGACACCGGGGAGCTGTTTTTT. Residues: CASSSRQGDTGELFF.

V is TRBV14 and J is TRBJ2-5; 10 bases agree with TRBD1. J was trimmed by 7 bases and V by 4 bases; bases with no gene match: 12. Germline CDR1 SGHDN, CDR2 FVKESK. The length of the CDR3 is 16 residues. The CDR3 DNA reads TGTGCCAGCAGCCGTTCCGGGACAGGGGTCCGTGGGACCCAGTACTTC. It translates to CASSRSGTGVRGTQYF.

V and J are TRBV5-4 and TRBJ2-5; possibly TRBD1 for D (5 bases). Germline CDR1 is SGHNT and CDR2 is YYREEE (reference sequence). Trimming removed 9 bases from V and 4 bases from J, with 13 bases in between. The CDR3 has 12 residues. The CDR3 loop is CATKDQGETQYF. The CDR3 DNA sequence: TGTGCCACCAAAGACCAGGGAGAGACCCAGTACTTC.

The gene calls are TRBV14 and TRBJ2-7, with a possible D match to TRBD1 (5 bases). CDR3 size: 13 residues. In germline, CDR1 is SGHDN, CDR2 FVKESK. V was pared by 4 bases and J by 1 base, with 8 bases between. CDR3 loop: CASSPRQSYEQYF. As DNA, the CDR3 is TGTGCCAGCAGCCCAAGACAGTCCTACGAGCAGTACTTC.

This chain uses TRBV7-8 with TRBJ2-7, with TRBD2 matching 8 bases. This CDR3 comprises 16 residues. CDR1 is SGHVS, CDR2 FQNEAQ, per germline. V lost 5 bases, J lost 3 bases, and 12 bases stayed unmatched. CDR3 sequence: CASSPSGSGSFYEQYF. The CDR3 nucleotides are TGTGCCAGCAGCCCCTCCGGGAGCGGGAGCTTCTACGAGCAGTACTTC.

V is TRBV6-6 and J is TRBJ2-7; TRBD1 agrees at 8 bases. From germline, CDR1 is MNHNY and CDR2 SVGAGI (reference sequence). The CDR3 consists of 12 residues. V trimming: 6 bases; J trimming: 3 bases; junction bases outside the gene matches: 1. CDR3 sequence: CASRGQGYEQYF. The CDR3 DNA sequence: TGTGCCAGCAGAGGACAGGGCTACGAGCAGTACTTC.

A few counts support this clone. The J gene is TRBJ1-1, the V gene TRBV6-6, with D maybe TRBD1 (6 bases). Germline V gene data show CDR1 as MNHNY and CDR2 as SVGAGI (reference sequence). CDR3 length equals 13 residues. Trimming shortened V by 6 bases and J by 6 bases, and 14 bases separated the two germline ends. The CDR3 coding sequence is TGTGCCAGCAGAGACCAACAGGGTCCTGAAGCTTTCTTT. Translation gives CASRDQQGPEAFF.

This clone was seen a handful of times. This chain links TRBV14 with TRBJ1-4; D unresolved. The CDR3 is 14 amino acids. Between the trimmed V and J ends, which lost 0 bases and 9 bases, there was a span of 11 bases. CDR1 is SGHDN and CDR2 is FVKESK in the germline V gene. CDR3: CASSQDQDGKKLFF. Written as DNA, the CDR3 is TGTGCCAGCAGCCAAGATCAGGACGGGAAAAAACTGTTTTTT.

CDR3 sequence: CASSIPGQGAEAFF. CDR3 in DNA: TGTGCCAGCAGCATCCCGGGACAGGGGGCGGAAGCTTTCTTT. The chain is built from TRBV7-2 and TRBJ1-1; the match to TRBD1 covers 12 bases. Germline V gene data show CDR1 as SGHTA and CDR2 as FQGNSA. After removal of 5 bases from V and 8 bases from J, the junction contained 6 bases not matched to a gene. The CDR3 has 14 amino acids.

This chain links TRBV28 with TRBJ1-5; D unresolved. Germline CDR1 reads MDHEN; CDR2 reads SYDVKM. V lost 4 bases to trimming and J lost 3 bases, with 7 bases between them. This CDR3 is 13 amino acids long. CDR3 sequence reads: CASSWAFNQPQHF. For the CDR3, the DNA is TGTGCCAGCAGTTGGGCGTTCAATCAGCCCCAGCATTTT.

This chain connects TRBV18 to TRBJ1-1; perhaps TRBD1 as D (6 bases). Looked up from germline, CDR1 is KGHSH and CDR2 is LQKENI. V shed 6 bases and J shed 4 bases, with 15 bases lying between them. CDR3 size: 14 residues. The DNA for the CDR3 is TGTGCCAGCTCGAGGGGGGGTTTCGGCACTGAAGCTTTCTTT. Protein product: CASSRGGFGTEAFF.

J is TRBJ2-7 and V is TRBV4-3; D unclear. V lost 0 bases and J 0 bases, leaving 9 bases between the germline ends. Per the germline V gene, CDR1 is LGHNA and CDR2 is YSLEER. The CDR3 length is 15 residues. The CDR3 spells CASSQDARSSYEQYF. The CDR3 DNA is TGCGCCAGCAGCCAAGATGCACGGAGCTCCTACGAGCAGTACTTC.

V and J are TRBV7-2 and TRBJ2-1; D is ambiguous. Germline V gives CDR1 SGHTA, CDR2 FQGNSA. CDR3 size: 11 residues. V was trimmed by 8 bases and J by 1 base, leaving 3 bases between them. The CDR3 region is CASQSYNEQFF. As DNA, the CDR3 is TGTGCCAGCCAGTCCTACAATGAGCAGTTCTTC.

V gene TRBV27 combines with J gene TRBJ2-7, with D possibly being TRBD1 (6 bases). V dropped 2 bases and J dropped 2 bases, with 13 bases sitting between them. Germline-derived CDR1 and CDR2 are MNHEY and SMNVEV (reference sequence). This CDR3 spans 15 amino acids. CDR3 amino acids: CASSLAGQRTYEQYF. The DNA of the CDR3 is TGTGCCAGCAGTTTAGCCGGACAGCGAACCTACGAGCAGTACTTC.

This clone has more than one count but fewer than ten. The chain recombines TRBV4-3 with TRBJ1-4, with D tentatively TRBD1 (6 bases). There are 16 residues in the CDR3. Germline loops: CDR1 LGHNA, CDR2 YSLEER. V was cut by 5 bases and J by 0 bases, with 13 bases left in between. CDR3 nucleotide sequence: TGCGCCAGCAGCTTACGACAGGAGGCAACTAATGAAAAACTGTTTTTT. It codes for CASSLRQEATNEKLFF.

This clone appeared once. This rearrangement joins TRBV27 to TRBJ1-4; D unclear. In germline, CDR1 is MNHEY, CDR2 SMNVEV (reference sequence). V was trimmed by 4 bases and J by 5 bases, leaving 5 bases between them. The CDR3 length is 12 residues. This CDR3 is CASSSGNEKLFF. CDR3 bases: TGTGCCAGCAGTTCCGGGAATGAAAAACTGTTTTTT.

The rearrangement joins TRBV7-2 to TRBJ2-1, with 10 bases lining up with TRBD2. The V gene end was trimmed by 1 base and the J gene end by 10 bases; junction bases not matched to a gene: 4. The CDR3 sequence is 14 residues long. The V gene's germline CDR1 is SGHTA and CDR2 FQGNSA. As DNA, the CDR3 is TGTGCCAGCAGCTTAGGTCTAGCGGGAGACGAGCAGTTCTTC. It is translated as CASSLGLAGDEQFF.

For this clone: The germline gene is not matched at one end of the junction; a read error may be the cause. The rearrangement links TRBV27 to TRBJ2-2; TRBD2 matches at 7 bases. CDR3 length equals 15 residues. Germline lookup yields CDR1 MNHEY and CDR2 SMNVEV (reference sequence). The CDR3 DNA is TGTGCCAGCAGCTTCGACGGGAGGAACACCGGGGGGCTGTTTTTT. Translating gives CASSFDGRNTGGLFF.

The chain joins TRBV2 to TRBJ1-2; 11 bases align to TRBD1. The V gene end was trimmed by 7 bases and the J gene end by 4 bases; junction bases not matched to a gene: 8. Germline CDR1 SNHLY, CDR2 FYNNEI. This CDR3 contains 15 residues. The CDR3 region has the DNA TGTGCCAGCACCCAAGGACAGGGGGCAGTCTATGGCTACACCTTC. Its translation: CASTQGQGAVYGYTF.

The gene calls are TRBV28 and TRBJ1-4; the D gene is possibly TRBD1 (5 bases). This CDR3 is built from 14 residues. The ends were cut back, 1 base at V and 8 bases at J, with 11 bases in the middle. Germline assignment: CDR1 MDHEN and CDR2 SYDVKM. The CDR3 protein is CASSLLGLKEKLFF. DNA of the CDR3: TGTGCCAGCAGTTTATTGGGACTCAAGGAAAAACTGTTTTTT.

This clone was found a few times. V gene TRBV7-2 combines with J gene TRBJ1-2; TRBD1 might be the D (5 bases). With 1 base removed from V and 4 bases from J, the gap between germline ends came to 16 bases. From germline, CDR1 is SGHTA and CDR2 FQGNSA. The CDR3 spans 16 residues. The DNA for the CDR3 is TGTGCCAGCAGCTTAGTAGACAGCCGAAGTAGCTATGGCTACACCTTC. Translating it yields CASSLVDSRSSYGYTF.

The genes are TRBV19 and TRBJ2-3; unclear D gene. V lost 5 bases and J 6 bases, leaving 12 bases between the germline ends. The CDR3 is 13 amino acids. Germline V gene lookup returns CDR1 LNHDA and CDR2 SQIVND (reference sequence). CDR3 amino acids: CASSPQPVDTQYF. Written as DNA, the CDR3 is TGTGCCAGTAGTCCACAGCCGGTGGATACGCAGTATTTT.

The V gene is TRBV9, the J gene TRBJ2-6; D possibly corresponds to TRBD1 (6 bases). V was pared by 2 bases and J by 1 base, with 7 bases between. This CDR3 is 15 amino acids long. Germline CDR1 reads SGDLS; CDR2 reads YYNGEE. CDR3 nucleotide sequence: TGTGCCAGCAGCGTTCAGGGGTCTGGGGCCAACGTCCTGACTTTC. Amino acids: CASSVQGSGANVLTF.

The chain recombines TRBV10-3 with TRBJ2-5; perhaps TRBD2 as D (6 bases). The germline V and J ends were trimmed by 0 bases and 1 base, with 6 bases remaining between them. The CDR3 loop spans 14 amino acids. Germline V gene sequence: CDR1 ENHRY, CDR2 SYGVKD. CDR3 region: CAISESRGQETQYF. CDR3 sequence (DNA): TGTGCCATCAGTGAGTCGCGGGGCCAAGAGACCCAGTACTTC.

In the case of this clone: Sequence at one end of the junction differs from germline and may be a read error. The gene calls are TRBV7-9 and TRBJ2-7; 7 bases are shared with TRBD2. Germline CDR1 reads SEHNR; CDR2 reads FQNEAQ (reference sequence). This CDR3 comprises 14 residues. DNA of the CDR3: TGTGCCAGCAGTCGAGAGACTAGCTCCCACGAGCAGTACTTC. It translates to CASSRETSSHEQYF.

The chain is built from TRBV6-6 and TRBJ2-5, with 10 bases lining up with TRBD1. The CDR3 length is 16 residues. The V segment lost 3 bases and the J segment 2 bases; nucleotides outside the gene matches: 6. The germline V gene encodes CDR1 MNHNY and CDR2 SVGAGI (reference sequence). The CDR3 coding sequence is TGTGCCAGCAGTTATCGACAGGGGGCTCGGCAAGAGACCCAGTACTTC. This sequence encodes CASSYRQGARQETQYF.